This TCR beta chain was captured by sequencing in a study of T cell responses to AZD1222 COVID-19 vaccine. This table comes from immunoSEQ multiplex PCR, and its TCRdb copy is limited to in-frame clones, with some not included. The data contain over 100,000 clones, approximately 86% of them singletons. This CDR3 is built from 13 residues. The germline CDR1 and CDR2 sequences are SGHRS and YFSETQ. V lost 7 bases and J 6 bases, leaving 16 bases between the germline ends. The clonotype comes from an adult in good health. V is TRBV5-1 and J is TRBJ1-1, with D unclear. Source: peripheral blood, taken on day 0 of AZD1222 vaccination. As DNA, the CDR3 is TGCGCCAGCGGAGTGGGCGGGGTCGCTGAAGCTTTCTTT. Translating gives CASGVGGVAEAFF.